These T cell receptor beta chains were read from a single sample in a study of T cells in Graves' hyperthyroidism and ophthalmopathy. A single record per CDR3 protein comes from TCRdb applying MiXCR to the multiplex PCR reads. The table lists around 440,000 distinct CDR3 sequences, around 14% of them singletons. Input material: blood. The receptor set was obtained from a woman under 30 with Graves' hyperthyroidism. The CDR3 runs from the conserved cysteine through the conserved F or W. The order of the fields is D gene, V gene, J gene, clone size, CDR3 protein. The D gene is left open where the match is weak. Some rows mark clone size as missing; the rest say once, few, many or name a class of expanded clone.

d_call: TRBD2; v_call: TRBV29-1; j_call: TRBJ2-1; clone_size: NA; cdr3_aa: CSVEGLENRYNEQFF
d_call: NA; v_call: TRBV5-6; j_call: TRBJ2-3; clone_size: NA; cdr3_aa: CASSLTVGVTQYF
d_call: NA; v_call: TRBV19; j_call: TRBJ1-1; clone_size: many; cdr3_aa: CASSIERTEAFF
d_call: TRBD2; v_call: TRBV6-1; j_call: TRBJ2-1; clone_size: NA; cdr3_aa: CASSPLAGGGNEQFF
d_call: NA; v_call: TRBV28; j_call: TRBJ2-7; clone_size: many; cdr3_aa: CASSVSSGSKREQYF
d_call: NA; v_call: TRBV4-1; j_call: TRBJ1-4; clone_size: few; cdr3_aa: CASSQEGLANEKLFF
d_call: TRBD1; v_call: TRBV28; j_call: TRBJ1-5; clone_size: many; cdr3_aa: CASSLKQGAQPQHF
d_call: TRBD1; v_call: TRBV28; j_call: TRBJ2-5; clone_size: many; cdr3_aa: CASQFKDRVVQTQYF
d_call: NA; v_call: TRBV7-8; j_call: TRBJ1-4; clone_size: many; cdr3_aa: CASSQRGPNEKLFF
d_call: NA; v_call: TRBV9; j_call: TRBJ2-3; clone_size: few; cdr3_aa: CASSVDAINTDTQYF